The T cell receptor (beta chain) under discussion was sequenced for a study of blood T cell repertoires in COVID-19. At the level of the study: Acute and convalescent COVID-19 specimens originated in the United States, Italy and Spain. PBMCs, B-cell-depleted T cells, or T cells provided the cDNA or gDNA that made up the material.

The CDR3 is 14 amino acids. Looked up from germline, CDR1 is LNHDA and CDR2 is SQIVND (reference sequence). Trimming removed 7 bases from V and 4 bases from J, with 13 bases in between. Under the authors' procedure: For nucleated cells, counts were estimated from reference gene primer amplification. The repertoire was sequenced with immunoSEQ multiplex PCR; TCRdb's copy has only in-frame clones and lacks some. The V and J calls and clone size come from that table; D and trimming were worked out from the DNA. The sample has roughly 16,000 clones; approximately 85% are singletons. The chain links TRBV19 to TRBJ2-2; D perhaps matches TRBD1 (5 bases). The source of this sequence is a man between 65 and 85 years old in a cohort sampled during active COVID-19. The source material was peripheral blood. The CDR3 loop is CASTSQARTGELFF. In nucleotides, the CDR3 is TGTGCCAGTACTTCACAGGCTCGCACCGGGGAGCTGTTTTTT.